A selection of T cell receptor beta chains follows, all from one sample in a study of graft-versus-host responses after intestinal transplantation. Method: immunoSEQ multiplex PCR; TCRdb's copy keeps in-frame clones and lacks some. The sample lists 95,000 to 100,000 clones, around 88% seen once, with about 1.5% in the top ten. The input for sequencing was PBMCs, taken 255 days after intestinal transplant. Every receptor here comes from a human patient who received an intestinal transplant, so some T cells may come from the graft donor. CDR3s include the opening cysteine and the closing phenylalanine or tryptophan. Each record gives: V gene, clone size, D gene, J gene, CDR3 DNA, CDR3 protein. D genes are given only for firm matches. Rows give clone size only sometimes, using once, few, many, or a class for an expanded clone.

v_call: TRBV28
clone_size: -
d_call: -
j_call: TRBJ2-7
cdr3_nt: TGTGCCAGCAGTTTCTGGCAGGGAGGTATCTACGAGCAGTACTTC
cdr3_aa: CASSFWQGGIYEQYF

v_call: TRBV5-6
clone_size: -
d_call: TRBD2
j_call: TRBJ2-1
cdr3_nt: TGTGCCAGCAGCCTCGGGGGGGCAAACTACAATGAGCAGTTCTTC
cdr3_aa: CASSLGGANYNEQFF

v_call: TRBV6-4
clone_size: -
d_call: TRBD2
j_call: TRBJ2-1
cdr3_nt: TGTGCCAGCAGTGACCGCGGGAGTCCCGGAGATGAGCAGTTCTTC
cdr3_aa: CASSDRGSPGDEQFF

v_call: TRBV7-8
clone_size: -
d_call: -
j_call: TRBJ2-1
cdr3_nt: TGTGCCAGCAGCTCTCCCGGCCCCGCTTGGAGCTCCTACAATGAGCAGTTCTTC
cdr3_aa: CASSSPGPAWSSYNEQFF

v_call: TRBV18
clone_size: once
d_call: -
j_call: TRBJ1-3
cdr3_nt: TGTGCCAGCTCACCAAGGAGTGGCGGGGGCACCATTCGTGGAAACACCATATATTTT
cdr3_aa: CASSPRSGGGTIRGNTIYF

v_call: TRBV4-2
clone_size: -
d_call: TRBD2
j_call: TRBJ2-5
cdr3_nt: TGTGCCAGCAGCCACCTAGCGGGGGGGGAAACCCAGTACTTC
cdr3_aa: CASSHLAGGETQYF

v_call: TRBV4-2
clone_size: few
d_call: TRBD2
j_call: TRBJ2-5
cdr3_nt: TGTGCCAGCAGCCAAGTCAGCGGGGGGGCCTGGGAGACCCAGTACTTC
cdr3_aa: CASSQVSGGAWETQYF

v_call: TRBV2
clone_size: -
d_call: -
j_call: TRBJ1-2
cdr3_nt: TGTGCCAGCAGTGAGAGCGTCTATGGCTACACCTTC
cdr3_aa: CASSESVYGYTF

v_call: TRBV5-1
clone_size: -
d_call: TRBD1
j_call: TRBJ2-7
cdr3_nt: TGCGCCAGCAGCTTGCGGACAGGGGGCTACGAGCAGTACTTC
cdr3_aa: CASSLRTGGYEQYF

v_call: TRBV6-1
clone_size: -
d_call: TRBD2
j_call: TRBJ2-5
cdr3_nt: TGTGCCAGCAGTGTGGGACTAGGGCGGGAAGAGACCCAGTACTTC
cdr3_aa: CASSVGLGREETQYF

v_call: TRBV7-9
clone_size: -
d_call: TRBD2
j_call: TRBJ2-1
cdr3_nt: TGTGCCAGCAGCTTAGGAGCGTGGACTAGCGGGGGATCCTACAATGAGCAGTTCTTC
cdr3_aa: CASSLGAWTSGGSYNEQFF

v_call: TRBV6-9
clone_size: -
d_call: -
j_call: TRBJ1-2
cdr3_nt: TGTGCCAGCAGCGGACTAGGGCACTATGGCTACACCTTC
cdr3_aa: CASSGLGHYGYTF

v_call: TRBV7-8
clone_size: -
d_call: -
j_call: TRBJ1-2
cdr3_nt: TGTGCCAGCAGCTTACTAGGCGGGGGGATCCTAGCAGCGGGGGGCTACACCTTC
cdr3_aa: CASSLLGGGILAAGGYTF

v_call: TRBV27
clone_size: -
d_call: -
j_call: TRBJ1-1
cdr3_nt: TGTGCCAGCTCTGCTTTGGGAGGTCGCGGGAACACTGAAGCTTTCTTT
cdr3_aa: CASSALGGRGNTEAFF

v_call: TRBV6-1
clone_size: once
d_call: TRBD1
j_call: TRBJ1-5
cdr3_nt: TGTGCCAGCACCGCGAAGGGACAGGGAAATCAGCCCCAGCATTTT
cdr3_aa: CASTAKGQGNQPQHF

v_call: TRBV5-5
clone_size: -
d_call: TRBD1
j_call: TRBJ1-1
cdr3_nt: TGTGCCAGCAGCTCAGACAGGGAGGGTGAAGCTTTCTTT
cdr3_aa: CASSSDREGEAFF

v_call: TRBV11-3
clone_size: -
d_call: TRBD1
j_call: TRBJ2-3
cdr3_nt: TGTGCCAGCAGCTCCGGGACAGGGGGCACAGATACGCAGTATTTT
cdr3_aa: CASSSGTGGTDTQYF

v_call: TRBV5-6
clone_size: -
d_call: TRBD1
j_call: TRBJ2-7
cdr3_nt: TGTGCCAGCAGCGCAAGGGACAGAGCCTACGAGCAGTACTTC
cdr3_aa: CASSARDRAYEQYF

v_call: TRBV6-1
clone_size: few
d_call: TRBD1
j_call: TRBJ1-6
cdr3_nt: TGTGCCAGCAGTGAAGGGACAGGCAATTCACCCCTCCACTTT
cdr3_aa: CASSEGTGNSPLHF

v_call: TRBV28
clone_size: -
d_call: -
j_call: TRBJ1-4
cdr3_nt: TGTGCCAGCAGTCCCCCGGCGGGAAAACTGTTTTTT
cdr3_aa: CASSPPAGKLFF

v_call: TRBV7-9
clone_size: once
d_call: -
j_call: TRBJ1-5
cdr3_nt: TGTGCCAGCAGCTTAGAGAGGGGTCAGCCCCAGCATTTT
cdr3_aa: CASSLERGQPQHF

v_call: TRBV19
clone_size: -
d_call: -
j_call: TRBJ1-1
cdr3_nt: TGTGCCAGTAGTATAGGTTGGAGGACTGAAGCTTTCTTT
cdr3_aa: CASSIGWRTEAFF

v_call: TRBV28
clone_size: -
d_call: -
j_call: TRBJ1-5
cdr3_nt: TGTGCCAGCAGTTCGAATACCCCCGTGGCCCAGCATTTT
cdr3_aa: CASSSNTPVAQHF

v_call: TRBV7-9
clone_size: -
d_call: TRBD1
j_call: TRBJ1-2
cdr3_nt: TGTGCCAGCAGCCCGCCGGGACAGGGTGTTGGCTACACCTTC
cdr3_aa: CASSPPGQGVGYTF

v_call: TRBV27
clone_size: -
d_call: TRBD2
j_call: TRBJ2-5
cdr3_nt: TGTGCCAGCAGTTTGAGTAGCGGGGGGGTCCAAGAGACCCAGTACTTC
cdr3_aa: CASSLSSGGVQETQYF

v_call: TRBV10-2
clone_size: few
d_call: -
j_call: TRBJ1-5
cdr3_nt: TGCGCCAGCAGTGAAGTGGGGAATCAGCCCCAGCATTTT
cdr3_aa: CASSEVGNQPQHF

v_call: TRBV2
clone_size: -
d_call: -
j_call: TRBJ2-7
cdr3_nt: TGTGCCAGCAGAGGTTACAGGGGAGGGGGCGAGCAGTACTTC
cdr3_aa: CASRGYRGGGEQYF

v_call: TRBV5-1
clone_size: -
d_call: -
j_call: TRBJ2-7
cdr3_nt: TGCGCCAGCAGCTTGGGACTTCTTAAGGACGAGCAGTACTTC
cdr3_aa: CASSLGLLKDEQYF

v_call: TRBV11-2
clone_size: -
d_call: -
j_call: TRBJ1-1
cdr3_nt: TGTGCCAGCAGCTTACGACAGGCCATGAACACTGAAGCTTTCTTT
cdr3_aa: CASSLRQAMNTEAFF

v_call: TRBV5-4
clone_size: -
d_call: -
j_call: TRBJ2-7
cdr3_nt: TGTGCCAGCAGCCGCGGGACTGGCTCCTACGAGCAGTACTTC
cdr3_aa: CASSRGTGSYEQYF

v_call: TRBV4-1
clone_size: -
d_call: -
j_call: TRBJ1-4
cdr3_nt: TGCGCCAGCAGCCAAGAGTCCGGAGGGCTACGAGAAAAACTGTTTTTT
cdr3_aa: CASSQESGGLREKLFF

v_call: TRBV5-5
clone_size: -
d_call: -
j_call: TRBJ2-5
cdr3_nt: TGTGCCAGCAGCTTGGTAGGGAATCAAGAGACCCAGTACTTC
cdr3_aa: CASSLVGNQETQYF

v_call: TRBV11-2
clone_size: -
d_call: TRBD2
j_call: TRBJ2-7
cdr3_nt: TGTGCCAGCAGCTTAGAGGCGGCGGGAGCTACCTACGAGCAGTACTTC
cdr3_aa: CASSLEAAGATYEQYF

v_call: TRBV15
clone_size: -
d_call: -
j_call: TRBJ2-5
cdr3_nt: TGTGCCACCAGCAGAGATAAGGGAATAGCTGGGGAAGAGACCCAGTACTTC
cdr3_aa: CATSRDKGIAGEETQYF

v_call: TRBV27
clone_size: -
d_call: -
j_call: TRBJ2-5
cdr3_nt: TGTGCCAGCAGTTTAGGTGAGACCCAGTACTTC
cdr3_aa: CASSLGETQYF

v_call: TRBV9
clone_size: -
d_call: -
j_call: TRBJ1-1
cdr3_nt: TGTGCCAGCAGCCTCGGGGCCGGGACAAAAGCTTTCTTT
cdr3_aa: CASSLGAGTKAFF

v_call: TRBV5-1
clone_size: -
d_call: -
j_call: TRBJ2-4
cdr3_nt: TGCGCCAGCAGCTTGGAGGCAGGGGCGGGTGGTCAGTACTTC
cdr3_aa: CASSLEAGAGGQYF